This T cell receptor (beta chain) originates from a study of cytomegalovirus exposure and HLA in healthy donors. This clone turned up a few times. Its target is not known. General study points: Most of the TCR beta V segments (in an earlier analysis) were productive either about 87% or about 30% of the time.

Germline trimming cut 5 bases from V and 4 bases from J; bases unmatched to any gene: 3. Germline V CDR1 and CDR2: SGHVS, FNYEAQ. This CDR3 spans 14 amino acids. The PCR was carried out with 60 Vbeta primers and 13 Jbeta primers. Source study methods: About 88 million unique TCR beta chains, roughly 11 million of them shared, were counted by a later analysis. Produced via immunoSEQ multiplex PCR; TCRdb's table is partial and in-frame only. The V and J calls and clone size were taken over from that table, and D and trimming were inferred from the DNA. Found here are some 89,000 clones, around 73% of them singletons; the top ten hold roughly 4%.

Sequencing was performed on PBMCs. The receptor's source is a woman in her 40s in good health and CMV-seropositive. This sequence joins TRBV7-6 and TRBJ1-4; TRBD1 agrees at 8 bases. The CDR3 DNA follows: TGTGCCAGCAGCCATGGACAGGGTAATGAAAAACTGTTTTTT. This sequence encodes CASSHGQGNEKLFF.